The sequence of this T cell receptor beta chain was determined in a study of T-cell memory formation after mild COVID-19. TCRdb itself ran the 5' RACE reads through MiXCR, one entry per CDR3 protein. The table records some 40,000 distinct CDR3 sequences, less than 9.5% of them present only once. In germline, CDR1 is KGHSH, CDR2 LQKENI. This CDR3 spans 13 amino acids. V lost 4 bases, J lost 4 bases, and 9 bases lay in between. General observations from the study: In second-wave clones peaking day 37, SARS-CoV-2 specificity remained unconfirmed. Contracting CD4+ clones sat mainly in CM and EM; CD8+ in EMRA. Pre-infection memory carried some responding clones, suggesting that cross-reactive memory joined.

A word on this clonotype: Its antigen is currently unknown.

The chain is built from TRBV18 and TRBJ2-3; D may be TRBD2 (6 bases). Material for sequencing was PBMCs or a T cell subset sorted from them (not recorded which). The sequence was obtained from an adult woman who had mild COVID-19 (a few samples of this study predate the infection). Cell type and time point are not known. The CDR3 nucleotides are TGTGCCAGCTCACTGGCGGGGTCAGATACGCAGTATTTT. This sequence encodes CASSLAGSDTQYF.